Listed here are 32 T cell receptor beta chains from one sample, sequenced in a study of type 1 regulatory T cells. The antigens of these receptors remain unknown. TCRdb fed the reads into MiXCR, producing one record per CDR3 protein. Here the sample spans roughly 68,000 distinct CDR3 sequences, around 63% being singletons. The sequenced material came from cultured T cells, either the whole culture or a sorted T cell fraction (not recorded which). Indicated subset: Tr1-enriched cell product generated in vitro against host alloantigens. The receptors originated from a human donor in good health.

The J gene is TRBJ1-1, the V gene TRBV27; D not resolved. The CDR3 has 14 residues. CDR1 is MNHEY and CDR2 is SMNVEV in the germline V gene (reference sequence). V lost 2 bases and J lost 1, with 8 bases in between. For the CDR3, the DNA is TGTGCCAGCAGTTTAACCCCAACGAACACTGAAGCTTTCTTT. It translates to CASSLTPTNTEAFF.

The rearrangement links TRBV6-2 or TRBV6-3 to TRBJ1-1; D is unresolved. The CDR3 loop spans 14 amino acids. Trimming stripped 5 bases from V and 1 base from J, with 11 bases between. Germline V gene lookup returns CDR1 MNHEY and CDR2 SVGEGT. The CDR3 region is CASSPRLPNTEAFF. The DNA of the CDR3 is TGTGCCAGCAGTCCGCGACTCCCGAACACTGAAGCTTTCTTT.

This clonotype showed up just once. The V gene is TRBV7-2, the J gene TRBJ2-7; D is unresolved. The CDR3 covers 13 residues. In germline, CDR1 is SGHTA, CDR2 FQGNSA. Trimming took off 5 bases at V and 2 bases at J, with 10 bases between the two ends. CDR3 in DNA: TGTGCCAGCAGCCGCGAGAGGACCTACGAGCAGTACTTC. Translated: CASSRERTYEQYF. The full variable domain, rest sourced from reference TRBV7-2 and TRBJ2-7, is GAGVSQSPSNKVTEKGKDVELRCDPISGHTALYWYRQSLGQGLEFLIYFQGNSAPDKSGLPSDRFSAERTGGSVSTLTIQRTQQEDSAVYLCASSRERTYEQYFGPGTRLTVT.

The chain is built from TRBV13 and TRBJ2-7, with TRBD2 identical over 8 bases. Germline V gene data show CDR1 as PRHDT and CDR2 as FYEKMQ (reference sequence). The trim removed 6 bases at V and 4 bases at J, leaving 17 bases unmatched. The CDR3 loop spans 17 amino acids. The CDR3 spells CASSLTLRSGSQYEQYF. CDR3 bases: TGTGCCAGCAGTTTAACATTGAGGAGCGGGAGCCAGTACGAGCAGTACTTC.

The chain couples TRBV7-2 to TRBJ2-7; D not resolved. CDR3 length: 13 amino acids. Germline CDR1 is SGHTA and CDR2 is FQGNSA. The V gene lost 3 bases and the J gene lost 3 bases, with 9 bases spanning the gap. The CDR3 loop reads CASSFQQSYEQYF. The CDR3 DNA follows: TGTGCCAGCAGCTTTCAACAGAGCTACGAGCAGTACTTC.

J is TRBJ1-4 and V is TRBV6-6, with 7 bases fitting TRBD1. Losses at the gene ends were 0 bases for V and 4 bases for J; bases not matched to a gene: 5. CDR1 MNHNY and CDR2 SVGAGI come from the germline V gene (reference sequence). The CDR3 sequence is 16 residues long. As DNA, the CDR3 is TGTGCCAGCAGTTACTCAGAGGGACAGCTTAATGAAAAACTGTTTTTT. Amino acids: CASSYSEGQLNEKLFF.

In the case of this clonotype: One junction end disagrees with the germline gene, perhaps due to a read error. In DNA form, the CDR3 reads TGTGCCTGCAGCATCCGAAACCAAAGGGGCGGCCTAGGAACCACAGATACGCAGTATTTT. Its translation: CACSIRNQRGGLGTTDTQYF. The rearrangement links TRBV5-5 to TRBJ2-3, with D maybe TRBD1 (5 bases). The CDR3 is made up of 20 amino acids. Germline-derived CDR1 and CDR2 are SGHKS and YYEKEE (reference sequence).

The chain carries TRBV29-1 and TRBJ2-3, with 12 nucleotides matching TRBD2. CDR1 and CDR2 (germline): SQVTM, ANQGSEA. Trimming removed 7 bases from V and 5 bases from J; junction bases left unmatched: 7. CDR3 length: 14 amino acids. Here the CDR3 DNA reads TGCAGCGCCCGACTAGCGGGAGTAATAGATACGCAGTATTTT. As protein: CSARLAGVIDTQYF.

This chain links TRBV5-1 with TRBJ2-1; 8 positions agree with TRBD2. This CDR3 is built from 14 residues. CDR1 is SGHRS and CDR2 is YFSETQ in the germline V gene. V lost 2 bases to trimming and J lost 8 bases; unmatched junction nucleotides: 6. CDR3: CASSFRAGEDEQFF. The CDR3 DNA reads TGCGCCAGCAGCTTTAGAGCGGGAGAGGATGAGCAGTTCTTC.

The sample holds one count of this clonotype. Its ends do not fully match the called genes, so a read error is possible. The chain links TRBV24-1 to TRBJ1-5; D uncertain. CDR1 KGHDR and CDR2 SFDVKD come from the germline V gene. The CDR3 has 14 residues. The CDR3 sequence is CATSSGAYPQSQHF. CDR3 bases: TGTGCCACCAGTTCGGGCGCATACCCTCAGTCCCAGCATTTT.

In its sample, this clonotype was seen a few times. The CDR3 protein is CASTLTITNTGELFF. CDR3 DNA: TGTGCCAGCACCTTGACTATTACGAACACCGGGGAGCTGTTTTTT. The chain combines TRBV27 with TRBJ2-2, with D possibly being TRBD2 (5 bases). Germline CDR1 MNHEY, CDR2 SMNVEV (reference sequence). The CDR3 totals 15 residues. Trimming stripped 7 bases from V and 0 bases from J, with 12 bases between.

This sequence joins TRBV18 and TRBJ2-5; D gene unclear. Looked up from germline, CDR1 is KGHSH and CDR2 is LQKENI. Deletions cut 8 bases from V and 1 base from J, with 11 bases between. This CDR3 is built from 13 residues. This CDR3 is CASVRNLQETQYF. CDR3 nucleotides: TGTGCCAGCGTGCGTAACCTCCAAGAGACCCAGTACTTC.

This sequence joins TRBV7-8 and TRBJ2-5; no definite D call. Germline CDR1 reads SGHVS; CDR2 reads FQNEAQ. This CDR3 is 12 amino acids long. Trimming stripped 1 base from V and 9 bases from J, with 9 bases between. CDR3 bases: TGTGCCAGCAGCTTAGACGTCCAGGCCCAGTACTTC. It translates to CASSLDVQAQYF. Using reference TRBV7-8 and TRBJ2-5 for the parts outside the CDR3, the full variable domain is GAGVSQSPRYKVAKRGQDVALRCDPISGHVSLFWYQQALGQGPEFLTYFQNEAQLDKSGLPSDRFFAERPEGSVSTLKIQRTQQEDSAVYLCASSLDVQAQYFGPGTRLLVL.

The V call is TRBV6-1, the J call TRBJ1-2; D is uncertain. V shed 5 bases and J shed 3 bases, with 13 bases lying between them. Per germline, CDR1 MNHNS and CDR2 SASEGT. The CDR3 totals 14 residues. The CDR3 bases are TGTGCCAGCAGTATCTTGGACCGAGACTATGGCTACACCTTC. It codes for CASSILDRDYGYTF.

V and J are TRBV7-2 and TRBJ2-1; D tentatively fits TRBD1 or TRBD2 (6 bases each). This CDR3 region has 14 residues. Trimming left V 8 bases short and J 5 bases short, with 16 bases between. Germline lookup yields CDR1 SGHTA and CDR2 FQGNSA. The chain's CDR3 is CASLWRGANNEQFF. In DNA, the CDR3 is TGTGCCAGCTTATGGAGGGGGGCAAACAATGAGCAGTTCTTC.

V and J are TRBV7-9 and TRBJ2-4; D is unclear. In germline, CDR1 is SEHNR, CDR2 FQNEAQ (reference sequence). This CDR3 spans 12 amino acids. V dropped 5 bases and J dropped 11 bases, with 13 bases sitting between them. The CDR3 region is CASSLTDEFQYF. The CDR3 coding sequence is TGTGCCAGCAGCCTTACAGACGAGTTTCAGTACTTC.

The chain is built from TRBV11-2 and TRBJ2-1; 9 positions agree with TRBD2. The CDR3 extends over 15 amino acids. From germline, CDR1 is SGHAT and CDR2 FQNNGV. V lost 3 bases and J lost 7; bases outside the gene matches: 7. The CDR3 here is CASSLNSGSLNEQFF. CDR3 DNA sequence: TGTGCCAGCAGCTTGAATAGCGGGAGTCTGAATGAGCAGTTCTTC.

The gene calls are TRBV7-2 and TRBJ2-7, with a weak D call TRBD1 (7 bases). From germline, CDR1 is SGHTA and CDR2 FQGNSA. The CDR3 has 14 amino acids. V was trimmed by 5 bases and J by 6 bases, leaving 17 bases between them. The CDR3 loop is CASSRGTVSAEQYF. CDR3 DNA: TGTGCCAGCAGCCGGGGGACAGTATCCGCCGAGCAGTACTTC.

V gene TRBV18 combines with J gene TRBJ2-5; D is unclear. Trimming removed 2 bases from V and 5 bases from J, with 21 bases in between. The germline CDR1 and CDR2 sequences are KGHSH and LQKENI. The CDR3 is made up of 17 amino acids. CDR3 sequence: CASSPFLRKGEGETQYF. The CDR3 DNA reads as TGTGCCAGCTCACCATTCCTGCGGAAGGGCGAAGGGGAGACCCAGTACTTC.

A remark on this clonotype: A clone one base away is much larger, so this may be a read error. The chain is built from TRBV6-6 and TRBJ1-5; D may be TRBD1 (5 bases). Germline assignment: CDR1 MNHNY and CDR2 SVGAGI (reference sequence). The CDR3 runs 17 residues. The CDR3 is CANSSIDRLIKHQPQHF. Written as DNA, the CDR3 is TGTGCCAACAGTTCAATCGACAGACTTATTAAACATCAGCCCCAGCATTTT.

This rearrangement joins TRBV29-1 to TRBJ2-1; 8 bases agree with TRBD2. There are 14 residues in the CDR3. The trim removed 3 bases at V and 2 bases at J, leaving 3 bases unmatched. In germline, CDR1 is SQVTM, CDR2 ANQGSEA. The CDR3 loop is CSVDSGGPYNEQFF. DNA for the CDR3: TGCAGCGTTGACTCGGGAGGGCCCTACAATGAGCAGTTCTTC.

The J gene is TRBJ1-2, the V gene TRBV20-1; TRBD1 might be the D (6 bases). Trimming removed 0 bases at V and 8 bases at J, with 19 bases between. Germline assignment: CDR1 DFQATT and CDR2 SNEGSKA (reference sequence). This CDR3 region has 15 residues. CDR3: CSAREVRGGGSGYTF. CDR3 nucleotide sequence: TGCAGTGCTAGAGAAGTCAGGGGAGGAGGGTCCGGCTACACCTTC.

The rearrangement uses TRBV4-2 and TRBJ1-1, with unresolved D. This CDR3 has 15 amino acids. V lost 1 base and J lost 7, with 16 bases in between. Looked up from germline, CDR1 is LGHNA and CDR2 is YNFKEQ. CDR3 sequence (DNA): TGTGCCAGCAGCCAAGTAGGAGGCTTTCGGGGTGAAGCTTTCTTT. Encoded protein: CASSQVGGFRGEAFF.

The chain joins TRBV29-1 to TRBJ2-5, with a weak D call TRBD2 (5 bases). Per germline, CDR1 SQVTM and CDR2 ANQGSEA. CDR3 length: 13 amino acids. V lost 4 bases and J lost 5, with 14 bases in between. In nucleotides, the CDR3 is TGCAGCGTTGCGCACGGGGTTTCGGAGACCCAGTACTTC. It yields the protein CSVAHGVSETQYF.

By proportion, this clonotype is medium-sized. The J gene is TRBJ1-2, the V gene TRBV24-1; 7 positions match TRBD1. The CDR3 has 13 amino acids. Germline V gives CDR1 KGHDR, CDR2 SFDVKD. V lost 7 bases to trimming and J lost 4 bases; unmatched junction nucleotides: 5. The CDR3, as DNA: TGTGCCACCAGCCGGGACAGTACCTATGGCTACACCTTC. Translation gives CATSRDSTYGYTF.

This rearrangement joins TRBV12-3 or TRBV12-4 to TRBJ2-7, with D tentatively TRBD2 (6 bases). CDR3 length equals 19 residues. Trimming stripped 8 bases from V and 2 bases from J, with 31 bases between. CDR3 in amino acids: CASSPRGIGRIAGTYEQYF. For the CDR3, the DNA is TGTGCCAGCTCGCCAAGAGGAATTGGGAGGATCGCGGGGACCTACGAGCAGTACTTC.

The chain couples TRBV9 to TRBJ2-1, with 7 bases fitting TRBD2. CDR3 length: 14 amino acids. With V trimmed by 0 bases and J by 7 bases, 4 bases remained unmatched. Germline values: CDR1 SGDLS, CDR2 YYNGEE. CDR3 in DNA: TGTGCCAGCAGCGTAGGGGCTAGCGGTAATGAGCAGTTCTTC. Its translation: CASSVGASGNEQFF. Using reference TRBV9 and TRBJ2-1 for the parts outside the CDR3, the full variable domain is DSGVTQTPKHLITATGQRVTLRCSPRSGDLSVYWYQQSLDQGLQFLIQYYNGEERAKGNILERFSAQQFPDLHSELNLSSLELGDSALYFCASSVGASGNEQFFGPGTRLTVL.

The chain employs TRBV20-1 and TRBJ2-1; TRBD2 matches 8 bases. The CDR3 runs 16 residues. Germline V gene data show CDR1 as DFQATT and CDR2 as SNEGSKA (reference sequence). The J segment lost 8 bases and the V segment lost 1 base, leaving 13 bases of the junction unmatched. The CDR3 coding sequence is TGCAGTGCTAGAGTCCCGGGACTAGGAGTTAGGCATGAGCAGTTCTTC. The encoded protein is CSARVPGLGVRHEQFF.

The chain employs TRBV7-8 and TRBJ2-2; the D gene is possibly TRBD2 (6 bases). This CDR3 has 17 amino acids. Trimming pared 1 base from V and 8 bases from J, leaving 20 bases between. Per the germline V gene, CDR1 is SGHVS and CDR2 is FQNEAQ. The CDR3 region has the DNA TGTGCCAGCAGCTTAGTCGGGACTCGCGCACTCCCTGGGGAGCTGTTTTTT. It specifies CASSLVGTRALPGELFF.

The chain has TRBV16 and TRBJ1-1; D is possibly TRBD1 (5 bases). Germline V lookup: CDR1 KGHSY, CDR2 FQNENV. Trimming cost V 4 bases and J 4 bases, with 16 bases left between them. The CDR3 spans 15 residues. CDR3 coding DNA: TGTGCCAGCAGCCCCCGGGGGGGGGTGAGCACTGAAGCTTTCTTT. Its protein product is CASSPRGGVSTEAFF.

This sequence joins TRBV7-2 and TRBJ2-7, with 9 positions matching TRBD1. There are 16 residues in the CDR3. Per the germline V gene, CDR1 is SGHTA and CDR2 is FQGNSA. V lost 0 bases to trimming and J lost 3 bases; unmatched junction nucleotides: 6. CDR3 sequence reads: CASSLAQTGGVYEQYF. The CDR3 DNA reads as TGTGCCAGCAGCTTAGCCCAGACAGGGGGGGTCTACGAGCAGTACTTC. The complete variable domain, with remaining parts taken from reference TRBV7-2 and TRBJ2-7, reads GAGVSQSPSNKVTEKGKDVELRCDPISGHTALYWYRQSLGQGLEFLIYFQGNSAPDKSGLPSDRFSAERTGGSVSTLTIQRTQQEDSAVYLCASSLAQTGGVYEQYFGPGTRLTVT.

The J gene is TRBJ2-3, the V gene TRBV7-7, with D perhaps matching TRBD1 or TRBD2 (6 bases each). The CDR3 has 16 amino acids. The germline gives CDR1 SSHAT, CDR2 FNYEAQ (reference sequence). Trimming shortened V by 2 bases and J by 0 bases, and 12 bases separated the two germline ends. CDR3 sequence (DNA): TGTGCCAGCAGCTTAAAGGCGGGACACAGCACAGATACGCAGTATTTT. Translating gives CASSLKAGHSTDTQYF.